This passage covers 26 T cell receptor beta chains from one sample sequenced in a study of blood T cell repertoires in COVID-19. Method: immunoSEQ multiplex PCR; TCRdb's copy keeps in-frame clones and lacks some. The table shows about 150,000 clones, with approximately 89% occurring only once. The sequenced material came from peripheral blood. All receptors derive from a human donor in a cohort sampled during active COVID-19.

The chain employs TRBV18 and TRBJ2-7, with D possibly TRBD2 on 6 matching bases. Trimming cost V 3 bases and J 0 bases, with 12 bases left between them. Germline V gene data show CDR1 as KGHSH and CDR2 as LQKENI. The CDR3 runs 15 residues. The CDR3 region has the DNA TGTGCCAGCTCACCCGGCGGGGCCCTCTCCTACGAGCAGTACTTC. Translated, it gives CASSPGGALSYEQYF.

This sequence joins TRBV11-1 and TRBJ2-3; a weak D match, TRBD2 (6 bases). This CDR3 has 16 residues. The germline V gene has CDR1 SGHAT and CDR2 FQDESV (reference sequence). The V end lost 3 bases, the J end lost 0 bases, and 13 bases lay between the germline ends. The CDR3 DNA reads TGTGCCAGCAGCTTCTCGGACTATTCTAGCACAGATACGCAGTATTTT. As protein: CASSFSDYSSTDTQYF. Supplemented by reference TRBV11-1 and TRBJ2-3, the full variable domain reads EAEVAQSPRYKITEKSQAVAFWCDPISGHATLYWYRQILGQGPELLVQFQDESVVDDSQLPKDRFSAERLKGVDSTLKIQPAELGDSAMYLCASSFSDYSSTDTQYFGPGTRLTVL.

The CDR3 DNA reads as TGTGCCAGCAGGGTCCTAGCGGGGGCAGATACGCAGTATTTT. It yields the protein CASRVLAGADTQYF. The chain employs TRBV6-5 and TRBJ2-3; 10 bases fit TRBD2. J gave up 4 bases and V 6 bases, and 4 bases lay outside the gene matches. The CDR3 covers 14 residues. Germline assignment: CDR1 MNHEY and CDR2 SVGAGI.

This clone was seen only a few times. The chain is built from TRBV3-1 (or the pseudogene TRBV3-2) and TRBJ1-1, with TRBD1 matching 7 bases. CDR3 size: 14 residues. The V segment lost 5 bases and the J segment 0 bases; nucleotides outside the gene matches: 3. CDR1 is LGHDT and CDR2 is YNNKEL in the germline V gene (reference sequence). The CDR3 DNA follows: TGTGCCAGCAGCTCCAGGGGGGTGAACACTGAAGCTTTCTTT. Its translation is CASSSRGVNTEAFF.

The rearrangement links TRBV5-4 to TRBJ2-7; TRBD2 is a possible D gene (5 bases). Germline CDR1 is SGHNT and CDR2 is YYREEE (reference sequence). V was pared by 4 bases and J by 0 bases, with 11 bases between. This CDR3 is 14 amino acids long. CDR3 DNA: TGTGCCAGCAGCCCGGACTCGAGCTCCTACGAGCAGTACTTC. Its translation: CASSPDSSSYEQYF.

This clone was counted only a few times. V is TRBV6-5 and J is TRBJ1-2; TRBD1 might be the D (5 bases). In germline, CDR1 is MNHEY, CDR2 SVGAGI. CDR3 size: 13 residues. V was shortened by 6 bases and J by 1 base, with 9 bases between the two germline ends. The CDR3 loop is CASRETDNYGYTF. CDR3 nucleotides: TGTGCCAGCAGGGAGACAGATAACTATGGCTACACCTTC.

The chain links TRBV4-1 to TRBJ1-5; D is undetermined. The ends were cut back, 1 base at V and 2 bases at J, with 12 bases in the middle. Germline-derived CDR1 and CDR2 are MGHRA and YSYEKL. The CDR3 is made up of 16 amino acids. CDR3 region: CASSQAGYGGNQPQHF. The CDR3 nucleotides are TGCGCCAGCAGCCAAGCGGGGTATGGGGGCAATCAGCCCCAGCATTTT.

The chain links TRBV15 to TRBJ2-2; TRBD1 matches at 7 bases. CDR1 and CDR2 (germline): LNHNV, YYDKDF (reference sequence). V lost 2 bases to trimming and J lost 6 bases; unmatched junction nucleotides: 6. CDR3 length equals 15 residues. The CDR3: CATSRSTGEAGELFF. The CDR3 region has the DNA TGTGCCACCAGCAGATCAACAGGGGAAGCCGGGGAGCTGTTTTTT.

This rearrangement joins TRBV6-5 to TRBJ2-2, with a weak D call TRBD1 (5 bases). Trimming took off 0 bases at V and 7 bases at J, with 12 bases between the two ends. The CDR3 runs 15 residues. CDR1 and CDR2 (germline): MNHEY, SVGAGI. CDR3 residues: CASSYSIGTGGELFF. The DNA of the CDR3 is TGTGCCAGCAGTTACTCGATCGGTACAGGCGGGGAGCTGTTTTTT.

This sequence joins TRBV12-5 and TRBJ2-4; the match to TRBD2 covers 8 bases. The junction had 7 bases not matched to a gene; V was cut back by 1 base and J by 11 bases. Germline V lookup: CDR1 LGHNT, CDR2 FRNRAP. This CDR3 is built from 14 residues. Written as DNA, the CDR3 is TGTGCTAGTGGTTTGGGGACTAGCCCCATGGTTCAGTACTTC. It yields the protein CASGLGTSPMVQYF.

The chain couples TRBV7-2 to TRBJ1-1, with D possibly being TRBD1 (5 bases). Germline assignment: CDR1 SGHTA and CDR2 FQGNSA. V gave up 1 base and J gave up 0 bases, with 9 bases separating them. The CDR3 spans 15 residues. In nucleotides, the CDR3 is TGTGCCAGCAGCTTAGGGGGACTTTTGAACACTGAAGCTTTCTTT. Translation: CASSLGGLLNTEAFF.

The chain recombines TRBV27 with TRBJ1-2; no definite D call. The CDR3 contains 16 residues. CDR1 and CDR2 (germline): MNHEY, SMNVEV (reference sequence). Trimming stripped 0 bases from V and 6 bases from J, with 17 bases between. The CDR3 loop reads CASSLSGGGWSHGYTF. The CDR3 region has the DNA TGTGCCAGCAGTTTATCAGGTGGAGGGTGGAGTCATGGCTACACCTTC.

The chain recombines TRBV4-1 with TRBJ1-4, with D possibly matching TRBD1 (6 bases). The CDR3 totals 17 residues. Germline assignment: CDR1 MGHRA and CDR2 YSYEKL. The V and J ends lost 0 bases and 2 bases respectively, with 13 bases between them. DNA of the CDR3: TGCGCCAGCAGCCAAGAAGGGACACTTGCGACTAATGAAAAACTGTTTTTT. Residues: CASSQEGTLATNEKLFF.

This chain uses TRBV29-1 with TRBJ2-7; perhaps TRBD2 as D (6 bases). The CDR3 has 15 residues. Germline CDR1 SQVTM, CDR2 ANQGSEA. Trimming took 6 bases from V and 7 from J, leaving 25 bases between them. The CDR3 coding sequence is TGCAGCGTGGCCCGGTTGCAGGGCCCCGGGGGAGAGCAGTACTTC. Translating gives CSVARLQGPGGEQYF.

This clone has just one count. The rearrangement links TRBV7-9 to TRBJ2-3; the match to TRBD2 covers 11 bases. Germline loops: CDR1 SEHNR, CDR2 FQNEAQ (reference sequence). The CDR3 runs 15 residues. After removal of 5 bases from V and 4 bases from J, the junction contained 5 bases not matched to a gene. For the CDR3, the DNA is TGTGCCAGCAGCCCAACTAGCGGGGGATCAGATACGCAGTATTTT. Translated, it gives CASSPTSGGSDTQYF. Looking up the rest from reference TRBV7-9 and TRBJ2-3 gives the full variable domain: DTGVSQNPRHKITKRGQNVTFRCDPISEHNRLYWYRQTLGQGPEFLTYFQNEAQLEKSRLLSDRFSAERPKGSFSTLEIQRTEQGDSAMYLCASSPTSGGSDTQYFGPGTRLTVL.

This clone was seen a single time. The V call is TRBV4-2, the J call TRBJ1-1, with D tentatively TRBD1 (5 bases). This CDR3 contains 16 residues. Germline V gene sequence: CDR1 LGHNA, CDR2 YNFKEQ. Between the trimmed V and J ends, which lost 0 bases and 1 base, there was a span of 12 bases. CDR3 sequence: CASSQEGNRPNTEAFF. Here the CDR3 DNA reads TGTGCCAGCAGCCAAGAGGGTAACAGGCCGAACACTGAAGCTTTCTTT.

The rearrangement joins TRBV2 to TRBJ1-2; 9 bases map to TRBD1. From germline, CDR1 is SNHLY and CDR2 FYNNEI. The CDR3 has 13 residues. The CDR3: CADRTGDRSGYTF. The CDR3 DNA is TGTGCAGACAGGACAGGGGATAGGTCTGGCTACACCTTC.

Worth noting for this clone: This sample also contains other DNA sequences that code for the same CDR3. This chain uses TRBV18 with TRBJ2-7; 8 bases map to TRBD1. The CDR3 runs to 15 residues. Germline CDR1 and CDR2: KGHSH and LQKENI. J lost 0 bases, V lost 3 bases, and 4 bases had no gene match. For the CDR3, the DNA is TGTGCCAGCTCACCCGGGACAGGAGGCTCCTACGAGCAGTACTTC. It yields the protein CASSPGTGGSYEQYF. The entire variable domain, with the rest obtained from reference TRBV18 and TRBJ2-7, is as follows: NAGVMQNPRHLVRRRGQEARLRCSPMKGHSHVYWYRQLPEEGLKFMVYLQKENIIDESGMPKERFSAEFPKEGPSILRIQQVVRGDSAAYFCASSPGTGGSYEQYFGPGTRLTVT.

J is TRBJ1-1 and V is TRBV15, with 7 bases fitting TRBD1. CDR3 length equals 15 residues. Germline trimming cut 0 bases from V and 6 bases from J; bases unmatched to any gene: 7. Germline V gene lookup returns CDR1 LNHNV and CDR2 YYDKDF (reference sequence). The CDR3 loop is CATSRDVEGAAEAFF. The CDR3 DNA follows: TGTGCCACCAGCAGAGACGTTGAGGGGGCGGCTGAAGCTTTCTTT.

The chain couples TRBV19 to TRBJ1-1; the match to TRBD1 covers 8 bases. Trimming cost V 2 bases and J 13 bases; bases outside gene matches: 6. Germline CDR1 reads LNHDA; CDR2 reads SQIVND (reference sequence). The CDR3 loop spans 12 amino acids. For the CDR3, the DNA is TGTGCCAGTAGTATAAGACAGGGGACCAATTTCTTT. This translates into CASSIRQGTNFF.

The chain couples TRBV5-1 to TRBJ2-5, with 11 positions matching TRBD1. Germline V gene data show CDR1 as SGHRS and CDR2 as YFSETQ. The trim removed 2 bases at V and 4 bases at J, leaving 4 bases unmatched. This CDR3 spans 15 amino acids. The CDR3 coding sequence is TGCGCCAGCAGCTTAGGGACAGGGGGTTCAGAGACCCAGTACTTC. This gives the protein CASSLGTGGSETQYF.

V usage is TRBV30 and J usage is TRBJ2-3, with 7 bases matching TRBD2. The germline gives CDR1 GTSNPN, CDR2 SVGIG (reference sequence). There are 13 residues in the CDR3. V gave up 3 bases and J gave up 3 bases; unmatched junction bases: 3. Here the CDR3 DNA reads TGTGCCTGGAGGGTCGGGGGGACAGATACGCAGTATTTT. Translation: CAWRVGGTDTQYF.

The chain links TRBV11-1 to TRBJ1-5, with 9 bases lining up with TRBD1. The V gene end was trimmed by 5 bases and the J gene end by 6 bases; junction bases not matched to a gene: 11. This CDR3 is 16 amino acids long. Germline-derived CDR1 and CDR2 are SGHAT and FQDESV (reference sequence). The CDR3 sequence: CASSRGRTGDVQPQHF. CDR3 coding DNA: TGTGCCAGCAGCCGCGGTCGGACAGGGGATGTTCAGCCCCAGCATTTT.

The rearrangement joins TRBV5-1 to TRBJ2-5; D is possibly TRBD2 (5 bases). CDR1 SGHRS and CDR2 YFSETQ come from the germline V gene. V shed 0 bases and J shed 4 bases, with 16 bases lying between them. This CDR3 is 16 amino acids long. CDR3 in amino acids: CASSLVNRGRGETQYF. DNA for the CDR3: TGCGCCAGCAGCTTGGTGAATAGAGGGCGAGGAGAGACCCAGTACTTC. Combining the CDR3 with reference TRBV5-1 and TRBJ2-5 gives the whole variable domain KAGVTQTPRYLIKTRGQQVTLSCSPISGHRSVSWYQQTPGQGLQFLFEYFSETQRNKGNFPGRFSGRQFSNSRSEMNVSTLELGDSALYLCASSLVNRGRGETQYFGPGTRLLVL.

V gene TRBV7-8 combines with J gene TRBJ2-3; tentatively, D is TRBD2 (5 bases). The CDR3 covers 15 residues. V was clipped by 5 bases and J by 0 bases, with 12 bases between them. Germline CDR1 is SGHVS and CDR2 is FQNEAQ. CDR3 coding DNA: TGTGCCAGCAGCCTCCGGACGGGAAGCACAGATACGCAGTATTTT. This codes for CASSLRTGSTDTQYF.

CDR3 protein: CASSLAGRAWELFF. The CDR3 nucleotides read TGTGCCAGCAGCTTAGCGGGCAGGGCCTGGGAGCTGTTTTTT. The chain employs TRBV7-8 and TRBJ2-2, with a weak D call TRBD1 (5 bases). Trimming left V 0 bases short and J 9 bases short, with 11 bases between. CDR1 and CDR2 from the germline V gene are SGHVS and FQNEAQ. CDR3 length: 14 residues. Drawing the rest from reference TRBV7-8 and TRBJ2-2, the complete variable domain is GAGVSQSPRYKVAKRGQDVALRCDPISGHVSLFWYQQALGQGPEFLTYFQNEAQLDKSGLPSDRFFAERPEGSVSTLKIQRTQQEDSAVYLCASSLAGRAWELFFGEGSRLTVL.